This TCR beta chain was recovered during a study of shared clonotypes between healthy human individuals. Study context: CD4 naive and memory got three plates each, CD8 naive two, CD8 memory one.

The CDR3 extends over 13 amino acids. In germline, CDR1 is LNHDA, CDR2 SQIVND (reference sequence). V shed 6 bases and J shed 3 bases, with 9 bases lying between them. Assay used: immunoSEQ multiplex PCR; TCRdb lists only in-frame clones, some missing. The sample includes roughly 2.1 million clones, 85% to 95% of them seen just once. A single count supports this clone. Naivety among CD8 cells was defined by CD45RO negativity and positive CCR7 selection, thereby excluding terminally differentiated effector memory CD45RA+ cells. Input material: naive CD8+ T cells from PBMCs. The receptor comes from a man between 18 and 29 years old in good health. Some clones in this sample may be carry-over from other donors' samples. The chain recombines TRBV19 with TRBJ1-5; no clear D gene. CDR3 coding DNA: TGTGCCAGTAGGTATAGGGACAATCAGCCCCAGCATTTT. This sequence encodes CASRYRDNQPQHF.